This T cell receptor beta chain is drawn from a study of T cells in women clearing cervical HPV infection. Worth noting for this clone: What it recognizes is unknown. The CDR3 end falls 3 residues outside the read, so it is completed with the germline J gene.

Study observations and caveats: CIN3+ cases had significantly higher TCR richness than controls; evenness did not differ. Unknown T-cell numbers per sample may underlie the richness differences.

Libraries were prepared by immunoSEQ multiplex PCR; TCRdb keeps only in-frame clonotypes and omits some of them. The sample shows tens of thousands of clones, and about 40% sits with its ten largest clones. Germline V gene data show CDR1 as SEHNR and CDR2 as FQNEAQ (reference sequence). The length of the CDR3 is 15 residues. The V and J ends lost 4 bases and 4 bases respectively, with 16 bases between them. Cervical HPV DNA detected by MY09/MY11 PCR, typed by dot-blot. The sequenced sample was blood buffy coat. The receptor was isolated from a woman aged 18 to 75 with a cervical HPV16 infection that either progressed to CIN3+ or cleared (not recorded which). The chain carries TRBV7-9 and TRBJ1-2; tentatively, D is TRBD1 (6 bases). CDR3 protein: CASSSTPETGYGYTF. The sequenced CDR3 bases are TGTGCCAGCAGCTCAACCCCCGAGACAGGCTATGGC.